This passage covers 19 T cell receptor beta chains from one sample sequenced in a study of Graves' ophthalmopathy and Graves' hyperthyroidism. The sequenced template was RNA, covering the TCR beta CDR3 region. RT-PCR with HTBI primers came first, then second-round multiplex PCR. Using its own MiXCR run on the multiplex PCR reads, TCRdb lists one record per CDR3 protein. The table records 340,000 or so distinct CDR3 sequences, roughly a sixth of them present only once. What was sequenced was peripheral blood. The receptor set was obtained from an adult man with Graves' ophthalmopathy.

The gene calls are TRBV5-1 and TRBJ2-5; no clear D gene. Germline CDR1 SGHRS, CDR2 YFSETQ. V was shortened by 0 bases and J by 3 bases, with 12 bases between the two germline ends. There are 15 residues in the CDR3. This CDR3 reads CASSLGLGIKETQYF. In DNA, the CDR3 is TGCGCCAGCAGCTTGGGACTGGGGATAAAAGAGACCCAGTACTTC.

The V and J genes are TRBV28 and TRBJ2-7; 7 bases are a match to TRBD2. V lost 5 bases to trimming and J lost 0 bases; unmatched junction nucleotides: 7. From germline, CDR1 is MDHEN and CDR2 SYDVKM. CDR3 length equals 15 residues. The CDR3 DNA reads TGTGCCAGCAGTCCAGCGGGAACAGCCTCCTACGAGCAGTACTTC. This translates into CASSPAGTASYEQYF.

This rearrangement joins TRBV28 to TRBJ2-7, with 7 bases that match TRBD1. The germline CDR1 and CDR2 sequences are MDHEN and SYDVKM. The CDR3 spans 16 residues. Unmatched junction bases numbered 10, after V lost 5 bases and J lost 0 bases. In DNA, the CDR3 is TGTGCCAGCAGTCTCTCGGGACAGCTTATCTCCTACGAGCAGTACTTC. Its protein is CASSLSGQLISYEQYF.

In this sample, this clonotype turned up a few times. The rearrangement joins TRBV4-1 to TRBJ2-7, with a tentative D call TRBD2 (7 bases). Germline loops: CDR1 MGHRA, CDR2 YSYEKL. The CDR3 spans 14 residues. V was cut by 0 bases and J by 7 bases, with 13 bases left in between. The CDR3 loop reads CASSQERGLGEQYF. CDR3 DNA sequence: TGCGCCAGCAGCCAAGAGCGGGGGCTGGGGGAGCAGTACTTC.

This clonotype was seen at least ten times. V and J are TRBV6-5 and TRBJ2-3; the D gene is possibly TRBD1 (6 bases). CDR1 is MNHEY, CDR2 SVGAGI, per germline. Trimming took off 2 bases at V and 3 bases at J, with 12 bases between the two ends. This CDR3 region has 15 residues. The CDR3 reads CASSYRTQGTDTQYF. The CDR3 nucleotides are TGTGCCAGCAGTTACCGTACCCAGGGGACAGATACGCAGTATTTT.

At least ten counts were recorded for this clonotype. V and J are TRBV7-2 and TRBJ2-5, with no clear D. V lost 1 base and J 2 bases, leaving 8 bases between the germline ends. CDR1 and CDR2 from the germline V gene are SGHTA and FQGNSA. The CDR3 is made up of 14 amino acids. CDR3 sequence: CASSLVPVQETQYF. For the CDR3, the DNA is TGTGCCAGCAGCTTAGTCCCGGTTCAAGAGACCCAGTACTTC.

The sample holds many counts of this clonotype. This chain links TRBV5-1 with TRBJ2-2; no firm D call. Germline lookup yields CDR1 SGHRS and CDR2 YFSETQ. Between the trimmed V and J ends, which lost 7 bases and 7 bases, there was a span of 8 bases. The CDR3 is 11 amino acids. CDR3 amino acids: CASGENGELFF. The CDR3 coding sequence is TGCGCCAGCGGCGAAAACGGGGAGCTGTTTTTT.

The sample holds many counts of this clonotype. The chain has TRBV12-3 or TRBV12-4 and TRBJ2-2, with D unclear. V was cut by 0 bases and J by 5 bases, with 4 bases left in between. This CDR3 region has 13 residues. CDR3 loop: CASSLAVTGELFF. CDR3 coding DNA: TGTGCCAGCAGTTTAGCAGTTACCGGGGAGCTGTTTTTT.

This clonotype showed up many times. Sequence at one end of the junction differs from germline and may be a read error. This chain connects TRBV7-3 to TRBJ1-1, with no clear D. The V gene's germline CDR1 is SGHTA and CDR2 FQGTGA. This CDR3 is built from 15 residues. The CDR3 DNA sequence: TGTGCCAGCAGAAAGGAGGGTTACATGAACGCTGAAGCTTTCTTT. Its translation is CASRKEGYMNAEAFF.

This clonotype was seen at least ten times. The chain links TRBV7-9 to TRBJ2-7, with 7 bases aligning to TRBD2. The length of the CDR3 is 14 residues. Germline CDR1 reads SEHNR; CDR2 reads FQNEAQ (reference sequence). V shed 5 bases and J 2 bases; nucleotides not matched to a gene: 6. Written as DNA, the CDR3 is TGTGCCAGCAGCCACGGGACTATTCCCTACGAGCAGTACTTC. This sequence encodes CASSHGTIPYEQYF.

The sample holds many counts of this clonotype. This sequence joins TRBV30 and TRBJ1-2, with D tentatively TRBD1 (5 bases). This CDR3 is built from 14 residues. Per germline, CDR1 GTSNPN and CDR2 SVGIG (reference sequence). V lost 0 bases and J 4 bases, leaving 12 bases between the germline ends. The CDR3 spells CAWSVGSGIYGYTF. The CDR3 coding sequence is TGTGCCTGGAGTGTCGGTTCAGGGATCTATGGCTACACCTTC. The whole variable domain, filled in from reference TRBV30 and TRBJ1-2, reads SQTIHQWPATLVQPVGSPLSLECTVEGTSNPNLYWYRQAAGRGLQLLFYSVGIGQISSEVPQNLSASRPQDRQFILSSKKLLLSDSGFYLCAWSVGSGIYGYTFGSGTRLTVV.

This clonotype was seen ten or more times. The chain uses TRBV2 and TRBJ2-7; no clear D gene. CDR1 is SNHLY and CDR2 is FYNNEI in the germline V gene. Trimming took off 5 bases at V and 0 bases at J, with 8 bases between the two ends. The CDR3 is made up of 13 amino acids. Written as DNA, the CDR3 is TGTGCCAGCAGTCGTCACTACTCCTACGAGCAGTACTTC. As protein: CASSRHYSYEQYF.

This clonotype was counted at least ten times. The chain combines TRBV28 with TRBJ2-7; D is possibly TRBD1 (5 bases). This CDR3 contains 13 residues. Germline V gene lookup returns CDR1 MDHEN and CDR2 SYDVKM. With 5 bases removed from V and 3 bases from J, the gap between germline ends came to 11 bases. In DNA form, the CDR3 reads TGTGCCAGCAGTCACAGGATTAACTACGAGCAGTACTTC. Translating gives CASSHRINYEQYF.

Ten or more counts support this clonotype. This rearrangement joins TRBV29-1 to TRBJ2-5, with 10 bases fitting TRBD1. The CDR3 runs 15 residues. Losses at the gene ends were 2 bases for V and 1 base for J; bases not matched to a gene: 4. Looked up from germline, CDR1 is SQVTM and CDR2 is ANQGSEA. CDR3 bases: TGCAGCGTTGAAAGGACAGGGGGACTCCAAGAGACCCAGTACTTC. It encodes CSVERTGGLQETQYF.

This clonotype showed up many times. The chain joins TRBV7-2 to TRBJ2-4, with D unresolved. Deletions cut 6 bases from V and 8 bases from J, with 17 bases between. The length of the CDR3 is 14 residues. The V gene's germline CDR1 is SGHTA and CDR2 FQGNSA. This CDR3 is CASRPIAPRDIQYF. In nucleotides, the CDR3 is TGTGCCAGCAGACCCATAGCACCTAGGGACATTCAGTACTTC.

V is TRBV11-1 and J is TRBJ2-5; tentatively, D is TRBD2 (6 bases). The CDR3 covers 17 residues. Germline V gene lookup returns CDR1 SGHAT and CDR2 FQDESV (reference sequence). Trimming removed 4 bases from V and 4 bases from J, with 22 bases in between. CDR3 coding DNA: TGTGCCAGCAGCTCCCTCGGGGTCGGGAGCCTGTTAGAGACCCAGTACTTC. Its protein product is CASSSLGVGSLLETQYF.

The rearrangement uses TRBV6-2 or TRBV6-3 and TRBJ1-1; no firm D call. The germline gives CDR1 MNHEY, CDR2 SVGEGT. The CDR3 totals 12 residues. V gave up 0 bases and J gave up 6 bases, with 5 bases separating them. CDR3 coding DNA: TGTGCCAGCAGTTACTCGGTTGCTGAAGCTTTCTTT. It encodes CASSYSVAEAFF.

In its sample, this clonotype was seen many times. J is TRBJ2-2 and V is TRBV6-5; 10 nucleotides agree with TRBD1. CDR1 is MNHEY, CDR2 SVGAGI, per germline. The length of the CDR3 is 16 residues. Trimming at V came to 3 bases and at J to 7 bases, leaving 8 bases not matched to a gene. The CDR3 region has the DNA TGTGCCAGCAGTTATGCGGGACAGGGGCTAAACGGGGAGCTGTTTTTT. Translated: CASSYAGQGLNGELFF.

This clonotype has at least ten counts. The CDR3 DNA is TGCGCCAGCAGCCACCCTGGAAACACCATATATTTT. Its translation is CASSHPGNTIYF. The chain is built from TRBV4-1 and TRBJ1-3; the D is unclear. The CDR3 covers 12 residues. V lost 3 bases to trimming and J lost 2 bases, with 2 bases between them. Per the germline V gene, CDR1 is MGHRA and CDR2 is YSYEKL.